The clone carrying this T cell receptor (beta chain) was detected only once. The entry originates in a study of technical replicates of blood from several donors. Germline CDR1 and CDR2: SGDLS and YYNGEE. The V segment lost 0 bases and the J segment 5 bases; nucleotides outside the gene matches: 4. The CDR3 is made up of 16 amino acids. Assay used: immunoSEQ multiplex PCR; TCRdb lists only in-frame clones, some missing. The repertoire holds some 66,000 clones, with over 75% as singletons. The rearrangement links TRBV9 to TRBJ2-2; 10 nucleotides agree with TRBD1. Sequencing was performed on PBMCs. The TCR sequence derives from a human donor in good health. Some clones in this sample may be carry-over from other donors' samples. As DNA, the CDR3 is TGTGCCAGCAGCGTAGCGGGGACAGGGGATACCGGGGAGCTGTTTTTT. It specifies CASSVAGTGDTGELFF.